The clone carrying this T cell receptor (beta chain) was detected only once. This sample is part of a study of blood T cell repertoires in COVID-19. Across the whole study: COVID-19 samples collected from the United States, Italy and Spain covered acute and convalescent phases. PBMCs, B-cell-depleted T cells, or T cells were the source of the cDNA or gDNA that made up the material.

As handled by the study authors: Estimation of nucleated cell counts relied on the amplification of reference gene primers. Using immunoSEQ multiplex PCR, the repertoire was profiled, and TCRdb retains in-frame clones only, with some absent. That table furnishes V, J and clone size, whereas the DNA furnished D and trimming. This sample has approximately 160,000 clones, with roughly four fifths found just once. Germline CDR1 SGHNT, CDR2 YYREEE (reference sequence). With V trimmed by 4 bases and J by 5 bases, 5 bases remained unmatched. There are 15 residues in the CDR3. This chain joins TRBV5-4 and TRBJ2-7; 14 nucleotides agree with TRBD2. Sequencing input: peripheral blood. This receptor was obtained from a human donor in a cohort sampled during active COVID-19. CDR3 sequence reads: CASSLGLAGGNEQYF. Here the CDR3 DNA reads TGTGCCAGCAGCCTTGGACTAGCGGGAGGCAACGAGCAGTACTTC.